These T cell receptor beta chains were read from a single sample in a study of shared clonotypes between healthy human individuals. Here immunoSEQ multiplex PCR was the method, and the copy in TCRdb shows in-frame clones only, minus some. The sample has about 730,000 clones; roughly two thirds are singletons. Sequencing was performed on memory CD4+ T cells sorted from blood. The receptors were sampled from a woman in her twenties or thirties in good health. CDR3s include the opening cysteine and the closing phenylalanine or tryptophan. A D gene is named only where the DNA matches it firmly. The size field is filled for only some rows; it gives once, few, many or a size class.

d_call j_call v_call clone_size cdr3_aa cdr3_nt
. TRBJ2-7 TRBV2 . CASRDSGRYEQYF TGTGCCAGCAGGGACTCAGGCCGCTACGAGCAGTACTTC
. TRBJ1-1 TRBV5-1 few CASSPVPGLTEAFF TGCGCCAGCAGCCCCGTTCCGGGACTCACTGAAGCTTTCTTT
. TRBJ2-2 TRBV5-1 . CASSPGTANTGELFF TGCGCCAGCAGCCCTGGGACTGCGAACACCGGGGAGCTGTTTTTT
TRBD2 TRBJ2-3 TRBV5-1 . CASSLDSGGKTDTQYF TGCGCCAGCAGCTTGGATTCGGGAGGGAAAACAGATACGCAGTATTTT
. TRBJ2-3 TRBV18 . CASSLRRPRDTQYF TGTGCCAGCTCACTAAGACGACCCCGAGATACGCAGTATTTT
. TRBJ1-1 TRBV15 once CATSRDRGVIAFF TGTGCCACCAGCAGAGATCGGGGGGTCATAGCTTTCTTT
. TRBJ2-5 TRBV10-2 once CASSESLVWRDQETQYF TGCGCCAGCAGTGAGTCTTTGGTTTGGCGGGATCAAGAGACCCAGTACTTC
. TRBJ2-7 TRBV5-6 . CASSLNGGRANEQYF TGTGCCAGCAGCCTGAATGGTGGCAGGGCTAACGAGCAGTACTTC
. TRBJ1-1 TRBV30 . CAWASLNTEAFF TGTGCCTGGGCCTCCTTGAACACTGAAGCTTTCTTT
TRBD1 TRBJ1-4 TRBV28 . CASSLGGTGNEKLFF TGTGCCAGCAGTTTAGGAGGGACAGGAAATGAAAAACTGTTTTTT
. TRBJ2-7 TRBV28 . CASSSTGPTYEQYF TGTGCCAGCAGTTCGACCGGGCCAACCTACGAGCAGTACTTC
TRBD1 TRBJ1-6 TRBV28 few CASTRDSHSPLHF TGTGCCAGCACTCGGGACAGTCATTCACCCCTCCACTTT
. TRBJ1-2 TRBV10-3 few CAISDGQGLDYGYTF TGTGCCATCAGTGATGGTCAGGGGTTAGACTATGGCTACACCTTC
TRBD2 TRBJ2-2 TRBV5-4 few CASSSVAGVGTGELFF TGTGCCAGCAGCTCCGTAGCGGGAGTGGGCACCGGGGAGCTGTTTTTT
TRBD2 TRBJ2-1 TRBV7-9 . CASRELSGSSYNEQFF TGTGCCAGCAGAGAACTTAGCGGGAGCTCCTACAATGAGCAGTTCTTC
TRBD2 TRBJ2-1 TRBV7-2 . CASSLRAGGRYNEQFF TGTGCCAGCAGCTTAAGGGCTGGCGGGAGGTACAATGAGCAGTTCTTC
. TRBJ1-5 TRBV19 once CASSIEAGAQPQHF TGTGCCAGTAGTATAGAGGCGGGGGCTCAGCCCCAGCATTTT
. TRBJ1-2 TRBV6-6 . CASSDRGDYGYTF TGCGCCAGCAGTGATCGAGGGGACTATGGCTACACCTTC
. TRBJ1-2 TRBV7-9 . CASSSGDYGYTF TGTGCCAGCAGCTCAGGGGACTATGGCTACACCTTC
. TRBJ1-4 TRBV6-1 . CASRPNMGEKLFF TGTGCCAGCAGACCCAACATGGGGGAAAAACTGTTTTTT
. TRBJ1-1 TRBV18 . CASSPATGLNTEAFF TGTGCCAGCTCACCGGCGACAGGCTTGAACACTGAAGCTTTCTTT
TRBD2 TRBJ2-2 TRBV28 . CASTQPRLAGDTGELFF TGTGCCAGCACTCAACCCAGACTAGCGGGAGACACCGGGGAGCTGTTTTTT
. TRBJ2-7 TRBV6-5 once CASSTAGASSYEQYF TGTGCCAGCAGTACAGCGGGCGCTTCCTCCTACGAGCAGTACTTC
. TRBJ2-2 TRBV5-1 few CASSAWAGELFF TGCGCCAGCAGCGCCTGGGCCGGGGAGCTGTTTTTT
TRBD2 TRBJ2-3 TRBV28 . CATLAGGGTDTQYF TGTGCCACCTTAGCGGGAGGGGGCACAGATACGCAGTATTTT
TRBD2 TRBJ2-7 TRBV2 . CASSEGLAVYEQYF TGTGCCAGCAGTGAAGGTCTAGCGGTCTACGAGCAGTACTTC
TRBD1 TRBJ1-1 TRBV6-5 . CASSTPGQGNTEAFF TGTGCCAGCAGTACTCCGGGACAGGGGAACACTGAAGCTTTCTTT
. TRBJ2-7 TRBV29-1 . CSVLSTGRGYEQYF TGCAGCGTTTTAAGTACCGGCAGGGGCTACGAGCAGTACTTC
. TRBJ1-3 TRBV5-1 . CASSSSQPPGNTIYF TGCGCCAGCAGCTCGTCCCAACCCCCTGGAAACACCATATATTTT
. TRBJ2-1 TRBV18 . CASSPRGRDRDEQFF TGTGCCAGCTCCCCCCGAGGGCGGGATCGGGATGAGCAGTTCTTC
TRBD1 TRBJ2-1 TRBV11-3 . CASSARDRGWSNEQFF TGTGCCAGCAGCGCACGGGACAGGGGGTGGTCCAATGAGCAGTTCTTC
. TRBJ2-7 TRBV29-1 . CSVGPRGPGVREQYF TGCAGCGTTGGACCAAGGGGTCCCGGGGTTCGCGAGCAGTACTTC
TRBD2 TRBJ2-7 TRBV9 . CASSVEGGRAWYEQYF TGTGCCAGCAGCGTAGAAGGCGGGAGGGCCTGGTACGAGCAGTACTTC
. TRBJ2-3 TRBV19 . CASSSAAQGSFLTQYF TGTGCCAGCAGTAGTGCCGCACAGGGTTCCTTTCTTACGCAGTATTTT
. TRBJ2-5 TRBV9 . CASSRSGIHQETQYF TGTGCCAGCAGCCGATCAGGGATTCATCAAGAGACCCAGTACTTC
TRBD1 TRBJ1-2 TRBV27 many CASSPIPQGAGYNGYTF TGTGCCAGCAGTCCTATCCCACAGGGGGCGGGCTACAATGGCTACACCTTC
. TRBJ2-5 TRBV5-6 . CASSLSGIETQYF TGTGCCAGCAGCTTGTCGGGGATTGAGACCCAGTACTTC
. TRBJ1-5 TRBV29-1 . CSVAGDNQPQHF TGCAGCGTTGCCGGAGACAATCAGCCCCAGCATTTT
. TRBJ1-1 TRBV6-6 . CASSLALPQGGTEAFF TGTGCCAGCAGTTTGGCCCTCCCACAGGGAGGGACTGAAGCTTTCTTT
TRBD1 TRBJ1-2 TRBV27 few CASASGGQGNYGYTF TGTGCCAGCGCATCTGGGGGACAGGGGAACTATGGCTACACCTTC
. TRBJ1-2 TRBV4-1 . CASSQGVGRNYGYTF TGCGCCAGCAGCCAAGGGGTAGGGAGGAACTATGGCTACACCTTC
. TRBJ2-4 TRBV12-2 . CARPRRVAKNIQYF TGTGCAAGACCTCGTAGAGTAGCCAAAAACATTCAGTACTTC
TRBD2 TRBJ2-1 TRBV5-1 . CASTQGTSGRYEQFF TGCGCCAGCACCCAGGGGACTAGCGGGAGGTACGAGCAGTTCTTC
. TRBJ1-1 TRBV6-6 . CASSYTGQNTEAFF TGTGCCAGCAGTTACACAGGACAGAACACTGAAGCTTTCTTT
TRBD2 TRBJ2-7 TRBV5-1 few CASSLREGLHEQYF TGCGCCAGCAGCTTACGGGAGGGTCTGCACGAGCAGTACTTC
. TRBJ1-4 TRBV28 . CASSPPRVHGEKLFF TGTGCCAGCAGTCCACCCAGGGTCCATGGGGAAAAACTGTTTTTT
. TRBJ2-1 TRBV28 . CASSLRGGYNEQFF TGTGCCAGCAGTTTAAGGGGGGGCTACAATGAGCAGTTCTTC
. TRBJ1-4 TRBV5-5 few CASSLDDNEKLFF TGTGCCAGCAGCTTGGATGATAATGAAAAACTGTTTTTT
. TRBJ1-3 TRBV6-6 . CASRSPGGSGNTIYF TGTGCCAGCAGGTCACCGGGGGGCTCTGGAAACACCATATATTTT
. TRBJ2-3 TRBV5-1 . CASSLGQVSTDTQYF TGCGCCAGCAGCTTGGGGCAGGTCAGCACAGATACGCAGTATTTT
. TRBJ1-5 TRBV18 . CASSPRGAEPQHF TGTGCCAGCTCACCTAGAGGGGCCGAGCCCCAGCATTTT
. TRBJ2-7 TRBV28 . CASTSAGYEQYF TGTGCCAGCACCTCGGCCGGGTACGAGCAGTACTTC
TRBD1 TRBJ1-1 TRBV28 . CASSTYRGRGWTEAFF TGTGCCAGCAGCACGTACAGGGGGCGCGGTTGGACTGAAGCTTTCTTT
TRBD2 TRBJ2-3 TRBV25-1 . CASSGGTSDPYTDTQYF TGTGCCAGCAGCGGAGGGACTAGCGATCCCTACACAGATACGCAGTATTTT
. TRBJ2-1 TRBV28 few CASGRSSYNEQFF TGTGCCAGCGGCCGTAGCTCCTACAATGAGCAGTTCTTC
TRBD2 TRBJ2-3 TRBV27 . CASSLFGLAGGQPTDTQYF TGTGCCAGCAGTTTATTCGGACTAGCGGGAGGGCAACCCACAGATACGCAGTATTTT
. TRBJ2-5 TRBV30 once CAWSVLETQYF TGTGCCTGGAGTGTACTGGAGACCCAGTACTTC
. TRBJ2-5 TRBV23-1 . CAGRQGGYQETQYF TGCGCCGGGAGACAGGGAGGGTACCAAGAGACCCAGTACTTC
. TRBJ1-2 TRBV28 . CASGGPTAYGYTF TGTGCCAGCGGTGGACCGACAGCTTATGGCTACACCTTC